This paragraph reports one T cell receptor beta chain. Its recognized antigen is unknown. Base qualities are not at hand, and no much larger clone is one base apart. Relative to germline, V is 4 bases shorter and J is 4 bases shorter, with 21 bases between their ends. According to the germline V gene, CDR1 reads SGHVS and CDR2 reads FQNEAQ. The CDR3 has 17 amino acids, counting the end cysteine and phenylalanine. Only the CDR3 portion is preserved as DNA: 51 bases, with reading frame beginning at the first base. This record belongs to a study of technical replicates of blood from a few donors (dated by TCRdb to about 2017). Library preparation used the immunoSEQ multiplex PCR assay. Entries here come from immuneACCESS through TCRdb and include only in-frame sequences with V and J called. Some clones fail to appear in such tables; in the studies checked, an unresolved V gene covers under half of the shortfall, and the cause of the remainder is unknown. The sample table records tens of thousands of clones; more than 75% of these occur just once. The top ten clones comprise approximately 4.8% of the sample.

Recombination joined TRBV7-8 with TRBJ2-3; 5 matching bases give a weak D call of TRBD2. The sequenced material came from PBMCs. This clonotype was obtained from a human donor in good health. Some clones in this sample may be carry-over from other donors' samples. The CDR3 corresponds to CASSSRASPIWADTQYF. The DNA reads TGTGCCAGCAGCTCTAGAGCTAGCCCGATATGGGCAGATACGCAGTATTTT.